This note documents a single T cell receptor beta chain sequence. Antigen specificity is unknown. The sample comes from a study of shared clonotypes between healthy human individuals. Deep was the level used in running the assay. Once extracted for a subset, genomic DNA was divided evenly among several immunoSEQ plates. Sequencing was performed with immunoSEQ multiplex PCR; in TCRdb, only in-frame clones are kept and a portion is missing. The data hold some 360,000 clones, with around 79% observed a single time. Study-level findings and limits: Only blood was sampled, and tissue TCR repertoires likely differ from blood ones. Across four donors, naive CD4 shared 5% to 6%, naive CD8 approximately 3.5%, memory CD4 2.3%, memory CD8 more than 0.35%.

The clonotype comes from a man aged 30 to 39 in good health. Sequencing was done on a sample of memory CD4+ T cells sorted from blood. The subset was: CD45RA-negative fraction.

This chain's CDR3 is CASSHLGSTSYGYTF. The CDR3 DNA is TGCGCCAGCAGCCACCTGGGGTCCACCTCCTATGGCTACACCTTC. V gene TRBV4-3 combines with J gene TRBJ1-2; unclear D gene. Germline lookup yields CDR1 LGHNA and CDR2 YSLEER. V gave up 3 bases and J gave up 4 bases, with 15 bases separating them. The CDR3 totals 15 residues.